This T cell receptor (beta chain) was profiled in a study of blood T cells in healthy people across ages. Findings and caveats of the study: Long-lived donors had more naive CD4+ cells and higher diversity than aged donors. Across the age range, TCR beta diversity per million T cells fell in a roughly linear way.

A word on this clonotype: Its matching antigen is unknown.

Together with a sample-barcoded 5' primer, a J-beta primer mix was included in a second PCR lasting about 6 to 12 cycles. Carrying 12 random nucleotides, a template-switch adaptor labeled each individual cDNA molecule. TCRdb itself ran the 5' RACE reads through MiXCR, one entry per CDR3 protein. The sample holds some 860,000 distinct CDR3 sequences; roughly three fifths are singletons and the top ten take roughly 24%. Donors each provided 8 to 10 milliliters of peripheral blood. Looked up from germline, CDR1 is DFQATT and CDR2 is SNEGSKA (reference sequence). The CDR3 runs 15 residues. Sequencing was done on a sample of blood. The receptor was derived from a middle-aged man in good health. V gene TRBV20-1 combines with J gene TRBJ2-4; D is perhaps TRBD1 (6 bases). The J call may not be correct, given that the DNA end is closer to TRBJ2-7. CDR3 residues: CSARLRADSSYEQYF. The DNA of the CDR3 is TGCAGTGCTCGTCTGAGGGCGGACAGCTCCTACGAGCAGTACTTC.